One and the same sample provided the 5 T cell receptor beta chains below, sequenced in a study of early T cells in non-severe SARS-CoV-2 infection. MiXCR, applied by TCRdb to the 5' RACE reads, yields one record per CDR3 protein. The table includes tens of thousands of distinct CDR3 sequences, 13% detected once. Sequences were obtained from whole blood. These receptors were obtained from an adult who was a healthcare worker with PCR-confirmed SARS-CoV-2 infection or an uninfected control (not recorded which).

This clonotype was observed many times. The chain recombines TRBV28 with TRBJ1-2, with 9 bases aligning to TRBD1. The V and J ends lost 7 bases and 3 bases, in that order; junction bases with no gene match: 9. The CDR3 consists of 15 residues. Germline values: CDR1 MDHEN, CDR2 SYDVKM. The CDR3 DNA reads TGTGCCAGCAAGCTCACAGGGGGCGCAGACTATGGCTACACCTTC. Residues: CASKLTGGADYGYTF.

This clonotype has a handful of counts. CDR3 sequence reads: CASSLHENQPQHF. The CDR3 bases are TGTGCCAGCAGCCTTCACGAAAATCAGCCCCAGCATTTT. The chain combines TRBV7-2 with TRBJ1-5; D unclear. Trimming pared 5 bases from V and 4 bases from J, leaving 9 bases between. CDR3 length: 13 amino acids. Germline V gene sequence: CDR1 SGHTA, CDR2 FQGNSA.

This clonotype was detected only a few times. The V gene is TRBV7-9, the J gene TRBJ2-3; 11 bases align to TRBD2. The germline CDR1 and CDR2 sequences are SEHNR and FQNEAQ (reference sequence). Unmatched junction bases numbered 9, after V lost 5 bases and J lost 5 bases. The CDR3 consists of 16 residues. The CDR3 loop is CASSPTSGSALDTQYF. CDR3 sequence (DNA): TGTGCCAGCAGCCCCACTAGCGGGAGTGCATTAGATACGCAGTATTTT.

The chain combines TRBV7-9 with TRBJ2-3; D not resolved. V was clipped by 0 bases and J by 4 bases, with 5 bases between them. The CDR3 loop spans 13 amino acids. The germline V gene has CDR1 SEHNR and CDR2 FQNEAQ (reference sequence). The CDR3 region has the DNA TGTGCCAGCAGCTTAGCGGGTCCAGATACGCAGTATTTT. It encodes CASSLAGPDTQYF.

This clonotype was seen a few times. The V call is TRBV9, the J call TRBJ2-2, with 9 bases fitting TRBD2. Germline assignment: CDR1 SGDLS and CDR2 YYNGEE. CDR3 length equals 19 residues. V lost 1 base, J lost 5 bases, and 15 bases stayed unmatched. The DNA for the CDR3 is TGTGCCAGCAGCGTAAATCCAGCGGGAGGCCCTTTGAAGACCGGGGAGCTGTTTTTT. The encoded protein is CASSVNPAGGPLKTGELFF.